Each of the 7 T cell receptor beta chains below was sequenced from the same sample in a study of Graves' ophthalmopathy and Graves' hyperthyroidism. RNA served as the template for amplifying TCR beta CDR3 regions. The first round was an RT-PCR with HTBI primers, and the second round was a multiplex PCR. TCRdb reprocessed the multiplex PCR reads via MiXCR and lists one record per CDR3 protein. There are fewer than 600,000 distinct CDR3 sequences in the sample; roughly an eighth occur only once, and 8% to 10% lies in the top ten. Sequencing was performed on blood. Source of these receptors: a woman younger than 45 with Graves' ophthalmopathy.

This clonotype was detected ten times or more. The V and J genes are TRBV20-1 and TRBJ1-6, with a tentative D call TRBD1 (5 bases). The germline V gene encodes CDR1 DFQATT and CDR2 SNEGSKA (reference sequence). The V end lost 4 bases, the J end lost 6 bases, and 13 bases lay between the germline ends. The CDR3 loop spans 14 amino acids. CDR3 region: CSAKVGGGNSPLHF. CDR3 nucleotide sequence: TGCAGTGCTAAGGTCGGGGGTGGTAATTCACCCCTCCACTTT.

This clonotype has a count of ten or more. The chain has TRBV7-6 and TRBJ2-6, with TRBD1 as a possible D gene (5 bases). Trimming took 2 bases from V and 0 from J, leaving 14 bases between them. The CDR3 length is 18 residues. Per the germline V gene, CDR1 is SGHVS and CDR2 is FNYEAQ. In DNA form, the CDR3 reads TGTGCCAGCAGCTTAAGGTTAGGACAACTCTCTGGGGCCAACGTCCTGACTTTC. This codes for CASSLRLGQLSGANVLTF. The variable domain in full, with the rest retrieved from reference TRBV7-6 and TRBJ2-6, is GAGVSQSPRYKVTKRGQDVALRCDPISGHVSLYWYRQALGQGPEFLTYFNYEAQQDKSGLPNDRFSAERPEGSISTLTIQRTEQRDSAMYRCASSLRLGQLSGANVLTFGAGSRLTVL.

J is TRBJ2-7 and V is TRBV6-1; D assignment may be TRBD1 or TRBD2 (5 bases each). In germline, CDR1 is MNHNS, CDR2 SASEGT. Trimming took off 8 bases at V and 3 bases at J, with 14 bases between the two ends. The CDR3 runs to 13 residues. The CDR3 DNA sequence: TGTGCCAGCGGGCTCAGGGACGACTACGAGCAGTACTTC. This translates into CASGLRDDYEQYF.

This clonotype was detected ten times or more. The CDR3 sequence is CASSLNIVTEAFF. In DNA, the CDR3 is TGTGCCAGCAGCTTAAACATAGTCACTGAAGCTTTCTTT. The chain employs TRBV11-1 and TRBJ1-1; D uncertain. The CDR3 loop spans 13 amino acids. The germline V gene encodes CDR1 SGHAT and CDR2 FQDESV (reference sequence). V was pared by 2 bases and J by 4 bases, with 8 bases between. Combining the CDR3 with reference TRBV11-1 and TRBJ1-1 gives the whole variable domain EAEVAQSPRYKITEKSQAVAFWCDPISGHATLYWYRQILGQGPELLVQFQDESVVDDSQLPKDRFSAERLKGVDSTLKIQPAELGDSAMYLCASSLNIVTEAFFGQGTRLTVV.

To note about this clonotype: This may be a read error: a much more frequent sequence differs by one nucleotide. This chain joins TRBV6-2 or TRBV6-3 and TRBJ1-5; tentative D call: TRBD1 (6 bases). Looked up from germline, CDR1 is MNHEY and CDR2 is SVGEGT. Trimming removed 1 base from V and 2 bases from J, with 21 bases in between. The CDR3 loop spans 19 amino acids. As DNA, the CDR3 is TGTGCCAGCAGTTACTACCCCGCGGACAGTACCTACTGCAATCAGCCCCAGCATTTT. This sequence encodes CASSYYPADSTYCNQPQHF.

As for this clonotype: Sequence at one end of the junction differs from germline and may be a read error. This chain links TRBV7-8 with TRBJ2-7, with D uncertain. The CDR3 runs to 13 residues. The V gene's germline CDR1 is SGHVS and CDR2 FQNEAQ. The CDR3 DNA reads TGTACCAGCAGCTTACACATGACCTACGAGCAGTACTTC. This sequence encodes CTSSLHMTYEQYF.

This clonotype was counted ten times or more. V and J are TRBV6-1 and TRBJ2-5; possible D gene TRBD2, 6 bases. CDR1 is MNHNS and CDR2 is SASEGT in the germline V gene. Between the trimmed V and J ends, which lost 7 bases and 4 bases, there was a span of 22 bases. CDR3 length: 16 residues. The CDR3 sequence is CASTAGRGLVAETQYF. Here the CDR3 DNA reads TGTGCCAGCACCGCTGGTCGGGGACTCGTTGCAGAGACCCAGTACTTC.